This TCR beta chain was retrieved from a study of cytomegalovirus exposure and HLA in healthy donors. The PCR made use of 60 Vbeta and 13 Jbeta primers. Sequencing was performed with immunoSEQ multiplex PCR; in TCRdb, only in-frame clones are kept and a portion is missing. Its table records more than 110,000 clones. The specimen was PBMCs. The clonotype originates from a man aged 35 to 55 in good health and CMV-seronegative.

CDR3 coding DNA: TGTGCCAGCAGCCGACCTCTTGCGGGGAAGGATCAGCCCCAGCATTTT. It encodes CASSRPLAGKDQPQHF. The V gene is TRBV7-8, the J gene TRBJ1-5; unclear D gene. This CDR3 has 16 amino acids. Trimming stripped 5 bases from V and 5 bases from J, with 19 bases between. Looked up from germline, CDR1 is SGHVS and CDR2 is FQNEAQ.